Sequencing of this T cell receptor (beta chain) was carried out in a study of OX40 agonist ivuxolimab in advanced cancers. Background on the study: Hepatocellular carcinoma, melanoma, renal cell or head and neck cancer was diagnosed in the dose-escalation patients.

This CDR3 contains 16 residues. V lost 5 bases, J lost 2 bases, and 17 bases lay in between. From germline, CDR1 is KGHSH and CDR2 LQKENI. Using immunoSEQ multiplex PCR, the repertoire was profiled, and TCRdb retains in-frame clones only, with some absent. The sample lists some 80,000 clones; roughly 80% were seen once. This clone has only a few counts. V and J are TRBV18 and TRBJ2-3; D is undetermined. The TCR was taken from an adult with an advanced solid tumor such as melanoma, head and neck, liver or kidney cancer. The material sequenced was CD4+ or CD8+ T cells sorted from blood, taken in a trial of the OX40 agonist ivuxolimab. The CDR3 DNA follows: TGTGCCAGCTCAGCCAGGAAGGGTTATGACACAGATACGCAGTATTTT. Protein sequence: CASSARKGYDTDTQYF.